What follows is one T cell receptor beta chain and its context. What antigen it recognizes has not been identified. No much larger clone exists at a distance of one base, and base qualities are not known. Per the publication, the time point label means: about 28 days (+/-7) after the second vaccine dose. AZD1222 recipients whose second dose came at about 4 weeks and those whose second dose came at about 12 weeks were combined into one group, since spike-specific TCR depth and breadth did not differ between the two schedules. Vaccinee samples came from UK trials COV001 and COV002, including a single-blind randomized controlled phase 2/3 trial of AZD1222 (ChAdOx1 nCoV-19) in healthy adults. For TCRbeta chain sequencing, PBMC samples from trial participants were taken at day 0 and at day 28 after the second dose. The data belong to a study of T cell responses to AZD1222 COVID-19 vaccine (dated by TCRdb to the early 2020s). With respect to the entire study: A total of more than 230 trial participants underwent TCR sequencing, of whom 207 had received two doses of AZD1222 and 26 had received two doses of the MenACWY control vaccine. Trial participants were enrolled into age subgroups of 18-55, 56-69 and 70-plus years, which contained about 150, 28 and 57 TCR-sequenced participants, respectively.

The CDR3 regions of human TCRbeta chains were analyzed by immunosequencing. The authors' analysis ran thus. Repertoire TCRs were checked for matches against a reference library of SARS-CoV-2-specific TCRs that had been generated using the MIRA antigen-specificity platform. Breadth was defined as the fraction of unique TCRs that were SARS-CoV-2-associated, and depth was defined as the fraction of total T cells that were SARS-CoV-2-associated. Each spike-specific TCR was assigned to its reactive spike region and to a CD4 or CD8 class using the MIRA data. Log10-transformed breadth and depth values were compared by one-way ANOVA with Sidak's multiple comparisons tests. TCRdb stores this immuneACCESS table with in-frame sequences only. Part of the clones is absent; in the studies checked, under half of the shortfall reflects unresolved V genes, and no reason is known for the rest. V and J calls and clone size are copied from that table; D and trimming were computed from the DNA. Recorded for this sample are around 150,000 clones; roughly 90% of them occurred a single time. The ten largest clones take up about 3.6% of the sample.

The CDR3 covers 14 residues, taking in both the cysteine and the phenylalanine. Only the CDR3 DNA is retained, 42 bases long and in frame from the first base. V loses 3 bases of germline sequence and J loses 6 bases, and the interval between the two ends is 15 bases. For CDR1 and CDR2, the germline V gene lists KGHSH and LQKENI. Results and caveats for the whole study, not just this receptor: Participants were mostly white British, with more females than males. The authors suggested clonal diversity may have been underestimated. No day 14 peak-response samples were available, so repertoires were characterized only after the peak T cell response. Only a handful of AZD1222 recipients were SARS-CoV-2 seropositive at baseline, limiting conclusions about previously exposed vaccinees. After two AZD1222 doses, both the breadth and the depth of spike-specific TCRs were significantly higher than at day 0 and than in MenACWY recipients. The whole spike protein was spanned by vaccine-associated CD4 TCRs, and dominant responses were seen in regions 160-218 and 743-854. The 56-69-year group was small, and its depth increase did not reach significance, likely because of low power. Reportedly, close to half of the unique spike-specific TCRs recognized epitopes lying outside the regions that are mutated in the B.1.351 and B.1.1.7 variants.

Here the sequenced sample was peripheral blood, taken 28 days after the second AZD1222 dose. This receptor was obtained from an adult who received the AZD1222 COVID-19 vaccine. The rearrangement combines TRBV18 with TRBJ2-7, with the D gene not clear enough to name. The CDR3 region: CASSPELGKGEQYF. The nucleotide sequence is given as TGTGCCAGCTCACCTGAACTTGGGAAGGGCGAGCAGTACTTC.